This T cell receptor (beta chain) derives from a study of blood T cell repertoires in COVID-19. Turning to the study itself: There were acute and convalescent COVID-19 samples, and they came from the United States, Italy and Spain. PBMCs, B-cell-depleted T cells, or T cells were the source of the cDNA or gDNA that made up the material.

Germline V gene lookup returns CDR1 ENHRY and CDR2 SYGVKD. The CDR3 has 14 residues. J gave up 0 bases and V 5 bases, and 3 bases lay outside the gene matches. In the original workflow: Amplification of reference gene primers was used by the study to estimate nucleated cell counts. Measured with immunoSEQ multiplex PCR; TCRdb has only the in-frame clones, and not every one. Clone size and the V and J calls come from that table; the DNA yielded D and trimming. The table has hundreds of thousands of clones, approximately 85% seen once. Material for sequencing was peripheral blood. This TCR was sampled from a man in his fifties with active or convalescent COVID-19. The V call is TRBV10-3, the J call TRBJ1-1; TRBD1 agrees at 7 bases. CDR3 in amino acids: CAISSDRVNTEAFF. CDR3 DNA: TGTGCCATCAGTTCCGACAGGGTGAACACTGAAGCTTTCTTT.